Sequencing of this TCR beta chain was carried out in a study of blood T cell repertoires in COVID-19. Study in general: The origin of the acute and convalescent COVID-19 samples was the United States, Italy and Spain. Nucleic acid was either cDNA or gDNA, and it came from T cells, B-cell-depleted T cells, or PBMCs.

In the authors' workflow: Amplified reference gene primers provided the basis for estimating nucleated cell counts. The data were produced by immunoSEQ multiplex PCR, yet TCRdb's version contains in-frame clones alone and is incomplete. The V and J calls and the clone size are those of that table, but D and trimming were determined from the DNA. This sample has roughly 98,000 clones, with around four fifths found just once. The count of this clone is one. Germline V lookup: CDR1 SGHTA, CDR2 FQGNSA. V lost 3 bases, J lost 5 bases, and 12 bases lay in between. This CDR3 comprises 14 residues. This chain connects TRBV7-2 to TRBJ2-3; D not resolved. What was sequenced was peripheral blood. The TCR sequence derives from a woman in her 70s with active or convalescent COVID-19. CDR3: CASSFSRGEDTQYF. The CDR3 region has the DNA TGTGCCAGCAGCTTTAGTAGAGGTGAAGATACGCAGTATTTT.